A single sample is the source of the 25 T cell receptor beta chains below, sequenced in a study of CD8+CD57+ T cells in acquired aplastic anemia. It was patients with CD8+CD57+ cell expansion by flow cytometry who were chosen for sequencing. Investigators profiled TCR beta VDJ and CDR3 from genomic DNA template. MiXCR, run by TCRdb on the reads, gives a single entry per CDR3 protein. The data hold 200,000 to 250,000 distinct CDR3 sequences, with 40% to 50% observed a single time. The sequenced material came from sorted CD4+, CD8+, or CD8+CD57+ T cells (not recorded which) from PBMCs. These receptors were collected from a human donor with aplastic anemia.

Concerning this clonotype: Given a much more abundant clone one base away, this may be a read error. It is likely a read error, because the conserved phenylalanine at the end of the CDR3 is missing. This chain connects TRBV5-8 to TRBJ2-1, with D hard to call. CDR3 length: 15 residues. Between the trimmed V and J ends, which lost 4 bases and 6 bases, there was a span of 17 bases. In germline, CDR1 is SGHTS, CDR2 YDEGEE. CDR3 sequence (DNA): TGTGCCAGCAGCGAACCGCTCCCACACTCCAATGAGCAGTTCCTC. This gives the protein CASSEPLPHSNEQFL.

Many counts were recorded for this clonotype. The CDR3: CASSQEMGGGGHYEQFF. As DNA, the CDR3 is TGTGCCAGCAGCCAAGAAATGGGCGGGGGGGGGCACTATGAGCAGTTCTTC. The V call is TRBV4-2, the J call TRBJ2-1, with TRBD2 identical over 9 bases. Per germline, CDR1 LGHNA and CDR2 YNFKEQ. This CDR3 has 17 residues. The V and J ends lost 0 bases and 8 bases, in that order; junction bases with no gene match: 11.

This rearrangement joins TRBV6-5 to TRBJ2-7; 9 bases are a match to TRBD1. The CDR3 covers 14 residues. From germline, CDR1 is MNHEY and CDR2 SVGAGI. The junction had 7 bases not matched to a gene; V was cut back by 8 bases and J by 2 bases. This chain's CDR3 is CASRTGAETYEQYF. In DNA form, the CDR3 reads TGTGCCAGCCGGACAGGGGCGGAAACCTACGAGCAGTACTTC.

This rearrangement joins TRBV7-2 to TRBJ2-1; 13 bases line up with TRBD2. V shed 5 bases, J shed 5 bases, and the junction held 3 bases outside the gene matches. The CDR3 totals 15 residues. Per germline, CDR1 SGHTA and CDR2 FQGNSA. CDR3 coding DNA: TGTGCCAGCAGCATACTAGCGGGAGGGAACAATGAGCAGTTCTTC. It encodes CASSILAGGNNEQFF.

This clonotype was counted many times. J is TRBJ1-6 and V is TRBV19; tentative D call: TRBD1 (5 bases). Germline V gives CDR1 LNHDA, CDR2 SQIVND (reference sequence). The CDR3 totals 16 residues. V was cut by 7 bases and J by 4 bases, with 17 bases left in between. The CDR3 coding sequence is TGTGCCAGTACTCTGGGGGGGGGACCTTATAATTCACCCCTCCACTTT. Protein: CASTLGGGPYNSPLHF.

This clonotype was detected many times. V and J are TRBV5-6 and TRBJ2-5; no reliable D call. The CDR3 extends over 14 amino acids. From germline, CDR1 is SGHDT and CDR2 YYEEEE. V lost 3 bases to trimming and J lost 5 bases, with 14 bases between them. Here the CDR3 DNA reads TGTGCCAGCAGCTACCATACCCTGGGGGAGACCCAGTACTTC. Amino acids: CASSYHTLGETQYF. The full variable domain, its missing parts supplied by reference TRBV5-6 and TRBJ2-5, is DAGVTQSPTHLIKTRGQQVTLRCSPKSGHDTVSWYQQALGQGPQFIFQYYEEEERQRGNFPDRFSGHQFPNYSSELNVNALLLGDSALYLCASSYHTLGETQYFGPGTRLLVL.

This clonotype is categorized as medium-sized (0.01 to 0.1%). The rearrangement uses TRBV18 and TRBJ2-7, with TRBD1 as a possible D gene (5 bases). The CDR3 loop spans 14 amino acids. The germline V and J ends were trimmed by 2 bases and 2 bases, with 10 bases remaining between them. Germline-derived CDR1 and CDR2 are KGHSH and LQKENI. CDR3 in DNA: TGTGCCAGCTCACCAGGGGCGGTTCCCTACGAGCAGTACTTC. This codes for CASSPGAVPYEQYF.

This chain links TRBV12-3 or TRBV12-4 with TRBJ2-1; 8 bases align to TRBD2. Trimming at V came to 7 bases and at J to 6 bases, leaving 8 bases not matched to a gene. CDR3 length: 14 residues. The CDR3 loop reads CASNLAGSSNEQFF. In nucleotides, the CDR3 is TGTGCCAGCAACCTAGCGGGTTCGAGCAATGAGCAGTTCTTC.

For this clonotype: One base away lies a much larger clone, so this may be a sequencing read error. J is TRBJ2-5 and V is TRBV7-9; D gene unclear. Germline V gene lookup returns CDR1 SEHNR and CDR2 FQNEAQ (reference sequence). This CDR3 is 15 amino acids long. The CDR3 spells CASSFTIRIQEAQYF. The CDR3 DNA reads as TGTGCCAGCAGTTTTACAATCAGGATCCAAGAGGCCCAGTACTTC.

The table lists this clonotype with many counts. V gene TRBV7-9 combines with J gene TRBJ1-1; possible D gene TRBD1, 6 bases. The CDR3 loop spans 18 amino acids. Germline assignment: CDR1 SEHNR and CDR2 FQNEAQ (reference sequence). Trimming cost V 0 bases and J 0 bases, with 17 bases left between them. The CDR3 coding sequence is TGTGCCAGCAGCTTAGCTGGGGGGGGGCGCCCAGTGAACACTGAAGCTTTCTTT. It translates to CASSLAGGGRPVNTEAFF.

The chain joins TRBV20-1 to TRBJ1-2; no firm D call. The V gene lost 4 bases and the J gene lost 8 bases, with 14 bases spanning the gap. The CDR3 is 12 residues long. Per germline, CDR1 DFQATT and CDR2 SNEGSKA (reference sequence). In DNA, the CDR3 is TGCAGTGCTACATGGCGGAACGAGGGCTACACCTTC. It yields the protein CSATWRNEGYTF.

This clonotype was picked up many times. V and J are TRBV10-3 and TRBJ1-6; 7 bases line up with TRBD1. Germline CDR1 and CDR2: ENHRY and SYGVKD. The J segment lost 5 bases and the V segment lost 11 bases, leaving 6 bases of the junction unmatched. CDR3 length equals 13 residues. The DNA for the CDR3 is TGTGCCGTTCGACAGGGAAATAATTCACCCCTCCACTTT. Protein product: CAVRQGNNSPLHF.

This chain connects TRBV6-1 to TRBJ2-3; tentative D call: TRBD1 (5 bases). Germline CDR1 MNHNS, CDR2 SASEGT. The CDR3 covers 13 residues. Trimming removed 5 bases from V and 11 bases from J, with 17 bases in between. CDR3: CASSPRVGDEQYF. The DNA for the CDR3 is TGTGCCAGCAGTCCCAGGGTCGGCGATGAGCAGTATTTT.

This clonotype was detected only once. The rearrangement joins TRBV10-1 to TRBJ2-7; TRBD2 agrees at 8 bases. CDR3 size: 12 residues. The V and J ends lost 2 bases and 10 bases, in that order; junction bases with no gene match: 4. Looked up from germline, CDR1 is WNHNN and CDR2 is SYGVQD (reference sequence). DNA of the CDR3: TGCGCCAGCAGTGAGGTCGGGGGGGGACAGTACTTC. Protein product: CASSEVGGGQYF.

Details on this clonotype: A clone one base away is much larger, so this may be a read error. The conserved final phenylalanine or tryptophan is absent from the CDR3, which likely points to a read error. The chain employs TRBV7-2 and TRBJ2-2; D is unclear. The CDR3 extends over 15 amino acids. The germline V and J ends were trimmed by 1 base and 1 base, with 7 bases remaining between them. Germline loops: CDR1 SGHTA, CDR2 FQGNSA. CDR3 region: CASSLEQRNTGELFL. CDR3 sequence (DNA): TGTGCCAGCAGCTTAGAACAGAGGAACACCGGGGAGCTGTTTCTT.

Notes on this clonotype: Since a much larger clone is just one base distant, this may be a read error. The chain has TRBV7-9 and TRBJ2-2; TRBD2 matches 11 bases. Germline CDR1 reads SEHNR; CDR2 reads FQNEAQ (reference sequence). The CDR3 sequence is 17 residues long. The CDR3 sequence is CACSLGGLAENTGELFF. The DNA of the CDR3 is TGTGCCTGCAGCTTAGGGGGACTAGCGGAAAACACCGGGGAGCTGTTTTTT. The full variable domain, rest sourced from reference TRBV7-9 and TRBJ2-2, is DTGVSQNPRHKITKRGQNVTFRCDPISEHNRLYWYRQTLGQGPEFLTYFQNEAQLEKSRLLSDRFSAERPKGSFSTLEIQRTEQGDSAMYLCACSLGGLAENTGELFFGEGSRLTVL.

This clonotype occurred many times. V is TRBV11-1 and J is TRBJ2-7; 7 bases are a match to TRBD1. This CDR3 region has 15 residues. Germline CDR1 is SGHAT and CDR2 is FQDESV (reference sequence). Trimming cost V 5 bases and J 2 bases; bases outside gene matches: 9. The CDR3 loop is CASSPSLDRTYEQYF. DNA of the CDR3: TGTGCCAGCAGCCCCTCGTTGGACAGGACCTACGAGCAGTACTTC.

The rearrangement joins TRBV7-8 to TRBJ2-7; 8 bases match TRBD1. The J segment lost 2 bases and the V segment lost 4 bases, leaving 16 bases of the junction unmatched. The V gene's germline CDR1 is SGHVS and CDR2 FQNEAQ. CDR3 length: 18 residues. The CDR3 here is CASSSRDRLKLNTYEQYF. The CDR3 DNA reads TGTGCCAGCAGCTCACGGGACAGGTTGAAGCTTAATACCTACGAGCAGTACTTC. Complete variable domain (other parts from reference TRBV7-8 and TRBJ2-7): GAGVSQSPRYKVAKRGQDVALRCDPISGHVSLFWYQQALGQGPEFLTYFQNEAQLDKSGLPSDRFFAERPEGSVSTLKIQRTQQEDSAVYLCASSSRDRLKLNTYEQYFGPGTRLTVT.

In this sample, this clonotype turned up many times. V usage is TRBV7-9 and J usage is TRBJ1-2; D not resolved. V was cut by 3 bases and J by 6 bases, with 8 bases left in between. The CDR3 loop spans 12 amino acids. Germline V lookup: CDR1 SEHNR, CDR2 FQNEAQ (reference sequence). The CDR3 spells CASSFRQDGYTF. CDR3 in DNA: TGTGCCAGCAGCTTTCGGCAGGATGGCTACACCTTC.

This clonotype turned up a few times. The chain has TRBV7-9 and TRBJ2-7; TRBD1 matches 8 bases. The CDR3 totals 18 residues. J lost 6 bases, V lost 6 bases, and 22 bases had no gene match. Germline CDR1 and CDR2: SEHNR and FQNEAQ (reference sequence). In nucleotides, the CDR3 is TGTGCCAGCAGTTCTGGTTCGGGAAGGACAGGGAGATCCGCCGAGCAGTACTTC. Amino acid sequence: CASSSGSGRTGRSAEQYF.

Note on this clonotype: An end of the junction does not agree with germline; a read error may underlie this. The rearrangement joins TRBV5-1 to TRBJ1-1; maybe TRBD1 (5 bases). Germline V gene lookup returns CDR1 SGHRS and CDR2 YFSETQ. This CDR3 has 12 residues. The CDR3 loop reads CASSPQGSEAFF. The CDR3 DNA follows: TGTGCCAGCAGCCCTCAGGGTTCTGAAGCTTTCTTT.

This clonotype has ten or more counts. The V gene is TRBV2, the J gene TRBJ2-6, with 9 positions matching TRBD1. This CDR3 is 17 amino acids long. Germline V gives CDR1 SNHLY, CDR2 FYNNEI. V shed 4 bases, J shed 1 base, and the junction held 5 bases outside the gene matches. CDR3 nucleotides: TGTGCCAGCAGTGTATGGGGACAGGGTTCTGGGGCCAACGTCCTGACTTTC. It codes for CASSVWGQGSGANVLTF.

CDR3 coding DNA: TGTGCCTGGGCGAGCGGGACGGGCGGGGAGCTGTTTTTT. Translated, it gives CAWASGTGGELFF. The chain couples TRBV30 to TRBJ2-2, with 7 bases aligning to TRBD2. The CDR3 is 13 amino acids. From germline, CDR1 is GTSNPN and CDR2 SVGIG (reference sequence). Unmatched junction bases numbered 7, after V lost 5 bases and J lost 7 bases.

V is TRBV20-1 and J is TRBJ2-3; D unresolved. There are 12 residues in the CDR3. CDR1 is DFQATT, CDR2 SNEGSKA, per germline (reference sequence). Trimming stripped 3 bases from V and 3 bases from J, with 7 bases between. The CDR3, as DNA: TGCAGTGCTAGGCCCGGTACAGATACGCAGTATTTT. Translating gives CSARPGTDTQYF.

This chain uses TRBV6-2 or TRBV6-3 with TRBJ2-1, with a possible D match to TRBD1 (6 bases). The CDR3 spans 13 residues. Trimming cost V 6 bases and J 7 bases, with 13 bases left between them. Germline assignment: CDR1 MNHEY and CDR2 SVGEGT. CDR3 sequence: CASSLLTGNEQFF. The CDR3 bases are TGTGCCAGCAGCCTACTGACAGGTAATGAGCAGTTCTTC.